A selection of T cell receptor beta chains follows, all from one sample in a study of identical twins. TCRdb reprocessed the 5' RACE reads with MiXCR, giving one entry per CDR3 protein. Of 420,000 or so distinct CDR3 sequences listed, less than 20% were seen once; the top ten hold 9% to 15%. The sample comprised naive T cells sorted from blood. The origin of the receptors is a man aged 50 to 59 in good health. Both conserved end residues are part of each CDR3. The order of the fields is clone size, V gene, D gene, J gene, CDR3 protein, CDR3 DNA. The D gene is left open where the match is weak. Rows give clone size only sometimes, using once, few, many, or a class for an expanded clone.

abundance: many; v_gene: TRBV6-5; d_gene: .; j_gene: TRBJ1-3; CDR3aa: CASSYEGGSGNTIYF; CDR3nt: TGTGCCAGCAGTTATGAGGGGGGCTCTGGAAACACCATATATTTT
abundance: .; v_gene: TRBV2; d_gene: .; j_gene: TRBJ1-6; CDR3aa: CASSVSGSPLHF; CDR3nt: TGTGCCAGCAGTGTGTCGGGGTCACCCCTCCACTTT
abundance: many; v_gene: TRBV6-5; d_gene: .; j_gene: TRBJ1-3; CDR3aa: CASSYQDVLLSPSGNTIYF; CDR3nt: TGTGCCAGCAGTTACCAGGATGTGTTACTTTCTCCCTCTGGAAACACCATATATTTT
abundance: .; v_gene: TRBV9; d_gene: TRBD1; j_gene: TRBJ2-5; CDR3aa: CATLDRGYQETQYF; CDR3nt: TGTGCCACCCTAGACAGGGGGTACCAAGAGACCCAGTACTTC
abundance: .; v_gene: TRBV12-3/TRBV12-4; d_gene: .; j_gene: TRBJ2-2; CDR3aa: CASRGPPARGTFTGELFF; CDR3nt: TGTGCCAGCAGGGGCCCTCCTGCGCGGGGAACCTTCACCGGGGAGCTGTTTTTT
abundance: .; v_gene: TRBV20-1; d_gene: .; j_gene: TRBJ2-1; CDR3aa: CSARDLTSYNEQFF; CDR3nt: TGCAGTGCTAGAGATTTGACATCTTACAATGAGCAGTTCTTC
abundance: few; v_gene: TRBV20-1; d_gene: TRBD1; j_gene: TRBJ1-2; CDR3aa: CSAKTQGGGGYTF; CDR3nt: TGCAGTGCTAAAACCCAGGGGGGGGGTGGCTACACCTTC
abundance: .; v_gene: TRBV5-1; d_gene: TRBD2; j_gene: TRBJ2-3; CDR3aa: CASSLASGARRDTQYF; CDR3nt: TGCGCCAGCAGCTTGGCCAGCGGGGCCCGCAGGGATACGCAGTATTTT
abundance: .; v_gene: TRBV27; d_gene: .; j_gene: TRBJ2-5; CDR3aa: CASSLGFERTQYF; CDR3nt: TGTGCCAGCAGTTTAGGTTTCGAAAGGACCCAGTACTTC
abundance: .; v_gene: TRBV20-1; d_gene: .; j_gene: TRBJ1-2; CDR3aa: CSANRDHYGYTF; CDR3nt: TGCAGTGCTAACAGGGACCACTATGGCTACACCTTC
abundance: .; v_gene: TRBV20-1; d_gene: .; j_gene: TRBJ1-6; CDR3aa: CSAPGPTYNSPLHF; CDR3nt: TGCAGTGCTCCCGGGCCAACCTATAATTCACCCCTCCACTTT
abundance: .; v_gene: TRBV10-3; d_gene: .; j_gene: TRBJ2-1; CDR3aa: CAISRQSSYNEQFF; CDR3nt: TGTGCCATCAGTCGACAGTCCTCCTACAATGAGCAGTTCTTC
abundance: .; v_gene: TRBV9; d_gene: .; j_gene: TRBJ2-1; CDR3aa: CASSVDGLRYNEQFF; CDR3nt: TGTGCCAGCAGCGTAGATGGACTCCGATACAATGAGCAGTTCTTC
abundance: .; v_gene: TRBV20-1; d_gene: .; j_gene: TRBJ2-7; CDR3aa: CSDGVRQGSYEQYF; CDR3nt: TGCAGCGACGGCGTGCGGCAGGGCTCCTACGAGCAGTACTTC
abundance: few; v_gene: TRBV5-1; d_gene: TRBD1; j_gene: TRBJ1-1; CDR3aa: CASRYRGRAEAFF; CDR3nt: TGCGCCAGCAGGTACAGGGGTCGGGCTGAAGCTTTCTTT
abundance: .; v_gene: TRBV18; d_gene: .; j_gene: TRBJ2-7; CDR3aa: CASSRDRKSYEQYF; CDR3nt: TGTGCCAGCTCACGAGACAGGAAATCCTACGAGCAGTACTTC
abundance: many; v_gene: TRBV7-9; d_gene: .; j_gene: TRBJ1-1; CDR3aa: CASSLQGYTEAFF; CDR3nt: TGTGCCAGCAGCTTACAGGGGTATACTGAAGCTTTCTTT
abundance: few; v_gene: TRBV20-1; d_gene: TRBD1; j_gene: TRBJ2-1; CDR3aa: CSARPRDRWNHEQFF; CDR3nt: TGCAGTGCTAGACCCCGGGACAGGTGGAATCATGAGCAGTTCTTC
abundance: .; v_gene: TRBV6-2/TRBV6-3; d_gene: TRBD2; j_gene: TRBJ2-5; CDR3aa: CASSYRTSGQETQYF; CDR3nt: TGTGCCAGCAGTTACCGGACTAGCGGGCAAGAGACCCAGTACTTC
abundance: .; v_gene: TRBV7-9; d_gene: TRBD2; j_gene: TRBJ2-1; CDR3aa: CASSLGLAGAHEQFF; CDR3nt: TGTGCCAGCAGCTTGGGACTAGCGGGAGCGCATGAGCAGTTCTTC
abundance: few; v_gene: TRBV28; d_gene: .; j_gene: TRBJ2-4; CDR3aa: CASSLSQGAKNIQYF; CDR3nt: TGTGCCAGCAGTTTATCCCAGGGGGCCAAAAACATTCAGTACTTC
abundance: .; v_gene: TRBV6-5; d_gene: .; j_gene: TRBJ2-7; CDR3aa: CASSYSGYSYEQYF; CDR3nt: TGTGCCAGCAGTTACTCGGGCTACTCCTACGAGCAGTACTTC
abundance: many; v_gene: TRBV10-3; d_gene: TRBD1; j_gene: TRBJ2-5; CDR3aa: CATGQRETQYF; CDR3nt: TGTGCCACGGGACAGAGAGAGACCCAGTACTTC
abundance: .; v_gene: TRBV4-2; d_gene: .; j_gene: TRBJ2-3; CDR3aa: CASTPFSGSDTQYF; CDR3nt: TGTGCCAGCACCCCCTTCTCCGGGTCCGATACGCAGTATTTT
abundance: few; v_gene: TRBV29-1; d_gene: TRBD2; j_gene: TRBJ2-4; CDR3aa: CSVVGRVRNIQYF; CDR3nt: TGCAGCGTTGTCGGGAGGGTCAGAAACATTCAGTACTTC
abundance: few; v_gene: TRBV15; d_gene: TRBD1; j_gene: TRBJ2-1; CDR3aa: CATTGGQGRTNEQFF; CDR3nt: TGTGCCACCACCGGGGGACAGGGGAGGACTAATGAGCAGTTCTTC
abundance: .; v_gene: TRBV20-1; d_gene: TRBD2; j_gene: TRBJ2-1; CDR3aa: CSARQSGGGIGNEQFF; CDR3nt: TGCAGTGCTAGGCAAAGCGGGGGGGGAATAGGCAATGAGCAGTTCTTC
abundance: few; v_gene: TRBV7-9; d_gene: .; j_gene: TRBJ1-6; CDR3aa: CASSLSQVDNSPLHF; CDR3nt: TGTGCCAGCAGCTTATCGCAGGTTGATAATTCACCCCTCCACTTT
abundance: .; v_gene: TRBV20-1; d_gene: TRBD1; j_gene: TRBJ1-1; CDR3aa: CSAHSGQGARITEAFF; CDR3nt: TGCAGTGCCCATTCGGGACAGGGGGCGCGGATCACTGAAGCTTTCTTT
abundance: .; v_gene: TRBV4-1; d_gene: TRBD1; j_gene: TRBJ1-2; CDR3aa: CTSSQQQGFSHYGYTF; CDR3nt: TGCACCAGCAGCCAGCAACAGGGGTTTTCGCACTATGGCTACACCTTC
abundance: few; v_gene: TRBV20-1; d_gene: TRBD2; j_gene: TRBJ2-7; CDR3aa: CSARALAGGNSYEQYF; CDR3nt: TGCAGTGCTAGAGCGCTAGCGGGGGGTAACTCCTACGAGCAGTACTTC
abundance: few; v_gene: TRBV20-1; d_gene: .; j_gene: TRBJ2-4; CDR3aa: CSARDTRDIQYF; CDR3nt: TGCAGTGCTAGAGATACGAGAGACATTCAGTACTTC
abundance: few; v_gene: TRBV15; d_gene: .; j_gene: TRBJ2-7; CDR3aa: CATSLMRDSYEQYF; CDR3nt: TGTGCCACCAGCCTGATGCGCGACTCCTACGAGCAGTACTTC
abundance: .; v_gene: TRBV6-5; d_gene: .; j_gene: TRBJ2-7; CDR3aa: CASRLFGGSSSYEQYF; CDR3nt: TGTGCCAGCAGATTATTTGGGGGGAGCAGCTCCTACGAGCAGTACTTC
abundance: many; v_gene: TRBV12-3/TRBV12-4; d_gene: .; j_gene: TRBJ2-1; CDR3aa: CASSSTQGNSNEQFF; CDR3nt: TGTGCCAGCAGTTCCACGCAGGGGAACTCCAATGAGCAGTTCTTC
abundance: .; v_gene: TRBV7-2; d_gene: TRBD1; j_gene: TRBJ1-4; CDR3aa: CASSTGGNEKLFF; CDR3nt: TGTGCCAGCAGCACAGGGGGTAATGAAAAACTGTTTTTT
abundance: .; v_gene: TRBV28; d_gene: .; j_gene: TRBJ2-1; CDR3aa: CASSLGEAPQFF; CDR3nt: TGTGCCAGCAGTTTGGGAGAAGCTCCTCAGTTCTTC
abundance: once; v_gene: TRBV29-1; d_gene: TRBD2; j_gene: TRBJ2-1; CDR3aa: CSVVASGNNEQFF; CDR3nt: TGCAGCGTTGTCGCTAGCGGAAACAATGAGCAGTTCTTC
abundance: .; v_gene: TRBV12-3/TRBV12-4; d_gene: TRBD2; j_gene: TRBJ2-3; CDR3aa: CASSLSAGGLDTQYF; CDR3nt: TGTGCCAGCAGTTTATCAGCGGGAGGTTTAGATACGCAGTATTTT
abundance: many; v_gene: TRBV21-1; d_gene: .; j_gene: TRBJ2-3; CDR3aa: CARELAGYADTQYF; CDR3nt: TGTGCCAGGGAACTAGCGGGATACGCAGATACGCAGTATTTT
abundance: .; v_gene: TRBV14; d_gene: .; j_gene: TRBJ2-7; CDR3aa: CASSQPTGRQYF; CDR3nt: TGTGCCAGCAGCCAACCTACAGGGCGGCAGTACTTC
abundance: few; v_gene: TRBV6-1; d_gene: .; j_gene: TRBJ2-1; CDR3aa: CASSAPSTGPSYNEQFF; CDR3nt: TGTGCCAGCAGTGCCCCAAGCACGGGGCCCTCCTACAATGAGCAGTTCTTC
abundance: many; v_gene: TRBV20-1; d_gene: .; j_gene: TRBJ1-6; CDR3aa: CSANRVYNSPLHF; CDR3nt: TGCAGTGCTAACAGGGTCTATAATTCACCCCTCCACTTT
abundance: .; v_gene: TRBV29-1; d_gene: .; j_gene: TRBJ1-6; CDR3aa: CSFQKDYNSPLHF; CDR3nt: TGCAGCTTTCAAAAGGACTATAATTCACCCCTCCACTTT
abundance: many; v_gene: TRBV30; d_gene: .; j_gene: TRBJ2-1; CDR3aa: CAWSVRVGVEQFF; CDR3nt: TGTGCCTGGAGTGTAAGGGTAGGGGTAGAGCAGTTCTTC
abundance: few; v_gene: TRBV29-1; d_gene: .; j_gene: TRBJ2-5; CDR3aa: CSVDWGRGQETQYF; CDR3nt: TGCAGCGTTGATTGGGGCAGGGGACAAGAGACCCAGTACTTC
abundance: few; v_gene: TRBV7-2; d_gene: TRBD1; j_gene: TRBJ2-7; CDR3aa: CASSRDRANEQYF; CDR3nt: TGTGCCAGCAGCCGGGACAGGGCGAACGAGCAGTACTTC
abundance: few; v_gene: TRBV10-3; d_gene: .; j_gene: TRBJ1-1; CDR3aa: CAISGRQYTEAFF; CDR3nt: TGTGCCATCAGTGGTCGACAGTACACTGAAGCTTTCTTT
abundance: .; v_gene: TRBV10-3; d_gene: .; j_gene: TRBJ2-6; CDR3aa: CATLGGSNVLTF; CDR3nt: TGTGCCACATTGGGGGGATCAAACGTCCTGACTTTC
abundance: .; v_gene: TRBV5-1; d_gene: TRBD2; j_gene: TRBJ2-1; CDR3aa: CASSLRGGASYNEQFF; CDR3nt: TGCGCCAGCAGCTTGCGCGGGGGGGCCTCCTACAATGAGCAGTTCTTC
abundance: .; v_gene: TRBV29-1; d_gene: TRBD1; j_gene: TRBJ1-2; CDR3aa: CSVAGTGASGYTF; CDR3nt: TGCAGCGTTGCCGGGACAGGGGCTTCTGGCTACACCTTC
abundance: .; v_gene: TRBV29-1; d_gene: TRBD2; j_gene: TRBJ2-1; CDR3aa: CSVRGERGGYNEQFF; CDR3nt: TGCAGCGTTAGAGGCGAGCGGGGCGGATACAATGAGCAGTTCTTC
abundance: .; v_gene: TRBV6-2/TRBV6-3; d_gene: .; j_gene: TRBJ2-1; CDR3aa: CASSYRGLGGNEQFF; CDR3nt: TGTGCCAGCAGTTACAGAGGGCTAGGCGGTAATGAGCAGTTCTTC
abundance: .; v_gene: TRBV15; d_gene: .; j_gene: TRBJ2-1; CDR3aa: CATSRRGGVDEQFF; CDR3nt: TGTGCCACCAGCAGACGAGGAGGGGTCGATGAGCAGTTCTTC
abundance: once; v_gene: TRBV28; d_gene: TRBD1; j_gene: TRBJ2-7; CDR3aa: CASSWTGRTLYEQYF; CDR3nt: TGTGCCAGCAGTTGGACAGGCCGGACCCTTTACGAGCAGTACTTC